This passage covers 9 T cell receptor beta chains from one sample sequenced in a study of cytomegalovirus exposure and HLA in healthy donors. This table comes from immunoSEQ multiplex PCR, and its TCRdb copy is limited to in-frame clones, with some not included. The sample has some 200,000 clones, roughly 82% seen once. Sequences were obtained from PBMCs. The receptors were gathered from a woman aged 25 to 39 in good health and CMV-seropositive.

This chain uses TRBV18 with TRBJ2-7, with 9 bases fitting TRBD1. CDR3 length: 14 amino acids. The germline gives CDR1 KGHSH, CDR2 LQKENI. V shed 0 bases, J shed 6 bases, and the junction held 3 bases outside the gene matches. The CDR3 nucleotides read TGTGCCAGCTCACCACCAGGACAGGGGATCGAGCAGTACTTC. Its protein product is CASSPPGQGIEQYF.

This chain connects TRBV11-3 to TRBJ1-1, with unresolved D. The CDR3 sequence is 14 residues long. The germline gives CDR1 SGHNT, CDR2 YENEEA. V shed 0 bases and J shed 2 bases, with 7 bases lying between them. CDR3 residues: CASSLDGGNTEAFF. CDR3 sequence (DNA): TGTGCCAGCAGCTTAGATGGTGGCAACACTGAAGCTTTCTTT. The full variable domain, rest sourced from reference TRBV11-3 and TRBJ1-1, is EAGVVQSPRYKIIEKKQPVAFWCNPISGHNTLYWYLQNLGQGPELLIRYENEEAVDDSQLPKDRFSAERLKGVDSTLKIQPAELGDSAVYLCASSLDGGNTEAFFGQGTRLTVV.

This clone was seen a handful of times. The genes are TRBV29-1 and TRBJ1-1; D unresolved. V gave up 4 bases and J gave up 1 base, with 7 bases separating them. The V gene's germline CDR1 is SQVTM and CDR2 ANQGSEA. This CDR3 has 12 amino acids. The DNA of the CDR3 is TGCAGCGTTGCTCGGGGGAACACTGAAGCTTTCTTT. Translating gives CSVARGNTEAFF.

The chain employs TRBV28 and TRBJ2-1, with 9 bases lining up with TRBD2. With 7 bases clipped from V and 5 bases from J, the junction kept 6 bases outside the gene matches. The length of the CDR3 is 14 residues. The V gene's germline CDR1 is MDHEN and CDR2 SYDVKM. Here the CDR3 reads CASTLAGPHNEQFF. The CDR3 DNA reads TGTGCCAGCACCCTAGCGGGACCCCACAATGAGCAGTTCTTC.

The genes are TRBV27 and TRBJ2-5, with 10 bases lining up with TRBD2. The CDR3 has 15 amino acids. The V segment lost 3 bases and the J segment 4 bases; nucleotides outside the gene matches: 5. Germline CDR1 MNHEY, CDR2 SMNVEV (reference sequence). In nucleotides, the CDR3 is TGTGCCAGCAGTTTTCTAGCGGGGGCGGGAGAGACCCAGTACTTC. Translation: CASSFLAGAGETQYF.

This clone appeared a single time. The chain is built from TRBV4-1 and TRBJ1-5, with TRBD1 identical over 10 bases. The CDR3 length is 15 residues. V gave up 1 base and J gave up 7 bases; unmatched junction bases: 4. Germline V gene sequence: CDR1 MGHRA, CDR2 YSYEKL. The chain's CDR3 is CASSQGDRGNQPQHF. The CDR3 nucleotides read TGCGCCAGCAGCCAAGGGGACAGGGGAAACCAGCCCCAGCATTTT.

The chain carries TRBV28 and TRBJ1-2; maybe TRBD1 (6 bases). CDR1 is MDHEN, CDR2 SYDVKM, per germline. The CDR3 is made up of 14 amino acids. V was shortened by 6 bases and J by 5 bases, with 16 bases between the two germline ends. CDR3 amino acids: CASSPGTMGYGYTF. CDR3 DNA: TGTGCCAGCAGCCCGGGGACAATGGGATATGGCTACACCTTC.

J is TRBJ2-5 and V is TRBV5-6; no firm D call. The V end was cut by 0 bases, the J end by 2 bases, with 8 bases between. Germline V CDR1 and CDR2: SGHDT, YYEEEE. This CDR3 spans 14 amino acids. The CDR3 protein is CASSLGRRQETQYF. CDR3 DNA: TGTGCCAGCAGCTTGGGCCGCAGGCAAGAGACCCAGTACTTC.

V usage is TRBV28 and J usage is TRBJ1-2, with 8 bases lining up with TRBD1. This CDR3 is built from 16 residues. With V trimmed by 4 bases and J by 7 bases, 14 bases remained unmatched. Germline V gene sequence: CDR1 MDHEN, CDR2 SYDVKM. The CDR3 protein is CASSSDRVELVLGYTF. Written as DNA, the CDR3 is TGTGCCAGCAGTTCGGACAGGGTAGAGTTAGTACTTGGCTACACCTTC.